The 27 T cell receptor beta chains below were found in one sample sequenced in a study of cytomegalovirus exposure and HLA in healthy donors. Using immunoSEQ multiplex PCR, the repertoire was profiled, and TCRdb retains in-frame clones only, with some absent. The sample lists about 73,000 clones, around 95% occurring once. The sequencing input was PBMCs. Receptors were obtained from a man aged 18 to 30 in good health and CMV-seronegative.

The gene calls are TRBV19 and TRBJ2-2, with 10 bases fitting TRBD1. V was clipped by 10 bases and J by 6 bases; unmatched bases: 8. The CDR3 length is 14 residues. Per germline, CDR1 LNHDA and CDR2 SQIVND (reference sequence). In nucleotides, the CDR3 is TGTGCCACCGTCCCGACAGGGGGCTCCGGGGAGCTGTTTTTT. The encoded protein is CATVPTGGSGELFF.

The chain employs TRBV7-9 and TRBJ1-2, with 8 bases that match TRBD1. Losses at the gene ends were 2 bases for V and 2 bases for J; bases not matched to a gene: 13. CDR1 is SEHNR, CDR2 FQNEAQ, per germline (reference sequence). This CDR3 comprises 18 residues. The CDR3 DNA is TGTGCCAGCAGCTTATATTGGGGGCCGGGACAGGAGAACTATGGCTACACCTTC. It yields the protein CASSLYWGPGQENYGYTF.

The rearrangement joins TRBV29-1 to TRBJ2-2, with D tentatively TRBD1 (6 bases). The CDR3 length is 15 residues. Per the germline V gene, CDR1 is SQVTM and CDR2 is ANQGSEA. The V gene lost 0 bases and the J gene lost 1 base, with 9 bases spanning the gap. CDR3 DNA: TGCAGCGTTGAAGATCGAGGGGGGAACACCGGGGAGCTGTTTTTT. Its protein product is CSVEDRGGNTGELFF.

This clone was observed a single time. The V gene is TRBV10-3, the J gene TRBJ2-1; the D gene is possibly TRBD1 (7 bases). V lost 10 bases and J 2 bases, leaving 18 bases between the germline ends. The CDR3 spans 15 residues. Germline loops: CDR1 ENHRY, CDR2 SYGVKD. The CDR3 DNA follows: TGTGCCACCCGGGGGCAGGGGGAAGCCTACAATGAGCAGTTCTTC. Protein product: CATRGQGEAYNEQFF.

The chain employs TRBV7-3 and TRBJ2-3; 10 bases are a match to TRBD2. CDR1 is SGHTA, CDR2 FQGTGA, per germline. The CDR3 consists of 14 residues. V lost 5 bases to trimming and J lost 5 bases; unmatched junction nucleotides: 4. The CDR3 bases are TGTGCCAGCAGCCCAGCGGGGGGGGGAGATACGCAGTATTTT. Protein: CASSPAGGGDTQYF.

The CDR3 DNA reads TGTGCTAGTGCCTGGGGTTGGGGGCCAGATACGCAGTATTTT. It is translated as CASAWGWGPDTQYF. The J gene is TRBJ2-3, the V gene TRBV12-5; perhaps TRBD1 as D (6 bases). Per germline, CDR1 LGHNT and CDR2 FRNRAP. Trimming removed 7 bases from V and 4 bases from J, with 15 bases in between. CDR3 length: 14 residues.

V and J are TRBV7-3 and TRBJ1-5; 8 bases match TRBD1. This CDR3 contains 18 residues. The V gene's germline CDR1 is SGHTA and CDR2 FQGTGA. V was pared by 2 bases and J by 5 bases, with 14 bases of the junction left unmatched. The chain's CDR3 is CASSLGRTDREVYQPQHF. In DNA, the CDR3 is TGTGCCAGCAGCTTAGGGCGGACGGACAGGGAGGTCTATCAGCCCCAGCATTTT.

The chain carries TRBV7-3 and TRBJ1-1; D remains unclear. The germline V gene has CDR1 SGHTA and CDR2 FQGTGA. The germline V and J ends were trimmed by 0 bases and 1 base, with 3 bases remaining between them. This CDR3 has 13 residues. The CDR3 DNA sequence: TGTGCCAGCAGCTTAACGGCGAACACTGAAGCTTTCTTT. It encodes CASSLTANTEAFF.

The rearrangement uses TRBV7-2 and TRBJ2-7; tentatively, D is TRBD1 (6 bases). Germline V lookup: CDR1 SGHTA, CDR2 FQGNSA. V shed 8 bases and J shed 0 bases, with 11 bases lying between them. The CDR3 spans 13 residues. The CDR3 is CASSPDSSYEQYF. The CDR3 DNA sequence: TGTGCCAGCTCGCCGGACAGCTCCTACGAGCAGTACTTC.

This clone showed up just a few times. The J gene is TRBJ2-7, the V gene TRBV7-2; TRBD1 matches at 7 bases. From germline, CDR1 is SGHTA and CDR2 FQGNSA. The CDR3 spans 15 residues. The junction had 9 bases not matched to a gene; V was cut back by 5 bases and J by 2 bases. The CDR3 loop is CASSNLGQRTYEQYF. DNA for the CDR3: TGTGCCAGCAGCAACCTGGGACAGCGTACCTACGAGCAGTACTTC.

The rearrangement links TRBV5-4 to TRBJ2-5; D perhaps matches TRBD2 (7 bases). V lost 0 bases to trimming and J lost 7 bases, with 16 bases between them. Germline values: CDR1 SGHNT, CDR2 YYREEE (reference sequence). The length of the CDR3 is 15 residues. CDR3: CASSLAGQGGGTQYF. CDR3 nucleotide sequence: TGTGCCAGCAGCTTGGCGGGACAAGGCGGGGGGACCCAGTACTTC.

This clone was picked up one time. The rearrangement links TRBV27 to TRBJ1-5, with 8 bases fitting TRBD1. The CDR3 extends over 16 amino acids. CDR1 MNHEY and CDR2 SMNVEV come from the germline V gene (reference sequence). V shed 5 bases and J 3 bases; nucleotides not matched to a gene: 9. Here the CDR3 reads CASSRAGTGVNQPQHF. The CDR3 nucleotides are TGTGCCAGCAGTCGGGCCGGGACAGGCGTCAATCAGCCCCAGCATTTT.

The chain joins TRBV6-1 to TRBJ1-2; 9 bases are a match to TRBD1. The CDR3 spans 15 residues. Looked up from germline, CDR1 is MNHNS and CDR2 is SASEGT. V shed 5 bases and J 4 bases; nucleotides not matched to a gene: 8. CDR3 residues: CASSIRTGAPYGYTF. The DNA for the CDR3 is TGTGCCAGCAGTATCCGGACAGGGGCCCCCTATGGCTACACCTTC.

The chain links TRBV27 to TRBJ2-5; 7 nucleotides agree with TRBD2. The germline V gene encodes CDR1 MNHEY and CDR2 SMNVEV (reference sequence). After removal of 2 bases from V and 2 bases from J, the junction contained 2 bases not matched to a gene. This CDR3 spans 14 amino acids. CDR3 sequence reads: CASSLQGLQETQYF. The CDR3, as DNA: TGTGCCAGCAGTTTACAGGGACTACAAGAGACCCAGTACTTC.

The V gene is TRBV7-2, the J gene TRBJ2-2; 7 nucleotides match TRBD1. Germline loops: CDR1 SGHTA, CDR2 FQGNSA. V lost 5 bases, J lost 4 bases, and 4 bases stayed unmatched. This CDR3 is 14 amino acids long. This CDR3 reads CASSLTGVTGELFF. The CDR3 nucleotides are TGTGCCAGCAGCCTAACAGGGGTCACCGGGGAGCTGTTTTTT. The complete variable domain, with remaining parts taken from reference TRBV7-2 and TRBJ2-2, reads GAGVSQSPSNKVTEKGKDVELRCDPISGHTALYWYRQSLGQGLEFLIYFQGNSAPDKSGLPSDRFSAERTGGSVSTLTIQRTQQEDSAVYLCASSLTGVTGELFFGEGSRLTVL.

CDR3: CASKAPWGINEKLFF. The CDR3 region has the DNA TGTGCCAGTAAGGCCCCATGGGGCATCAATGAAAAACTGTTTTTT. The V gene is TRBV19, the J gene TRBJ1-4; D is possibly TRBD1 (5 bases). V shed 7 bases and J shed 5 bases, with 17 bases lying between them. CDR1 LNHDA and CDR2 SQIVND come from the germline V gene (reference sequence). The CDR3 length is 15 residues.

This clone appeared a single time. The chain is built from TRBV9 and TRBJ1-1, with D possibly TRBD1 on 5 matching bases. Germline V gene data show CDR1 as SGDLS and CDR2 as YYNGEE. The CDR3 loop spans 13 amino acids. V was pared by 4 bases and J by 3 bases, with 10 bases between. The CDR3 sequence: CASSMGRYTEAFF. CDR3 bases: TGTGCCAGCAGCATGGGGCGGTACACTGAAGCTTTCTTT.

This chain joins TRBV7-8 and TRBJ2-1; D is unclear. V dropped 1 base and J dropped 0 bases, with 7 bases sitting between them. The germline gives CDR1 SGHVS, CDR2 FQNEAQ. The CDR3 totals 15 residues. The CDR3 DNA sequence: TGTGCCAGCAGCTTAGACTTCAACTCCTACAATGAGCAGTTCTTC. Amino acid sequence: CASSLDFNSYNEQFF.

The V and J genes are TRBV16 and TRBJ2-7, with D hard to call. The V gene's germline CDR1 is KGHSY and CDR2 FQNENV. There are 13 residues in the CDR3. The V end lost 4 bases, the J end lost 3 bases, and 10 bases lay between the germline ends. The CDR3 loop is CASSREHDYEQYF. The CDR3 nucleotides read TGTGCCAGCAGCCGCGAGCACGACTACGAGCAGTACTTC.

This rearrangement joins TRBV30 to TRBJ1-2; D not resolved. Trimming pared 2 bases from V and 2 bases from J, leaving 18 bases between. The CDR3 is 16 residues long. CDR1 GTSNPN and CDR2 SVGIG come from the germline V gene (reference sequence). CDR3 residues: CAWSTLREARNYGYTF. CDR3 nucleotides: TGTGCCTGGAGTACTCTTCGGGAGGCCAGGAACTATGGCTACACCTTC.

The count of this clone is one. V usage is TRBV9 and J usage is TRBJ2-7, with 7 nucleotides matching TRBD2. Unmatched junction bases numbered 3, after V lost 0 bases and J lost 3 bases. Germline assignment: CDR1 SGDLS and CDR2 YYNGEE. CDR3 length: 14 amino acids. CDR3 protein: CASSVGEGDYEQYF. The DNA of the CDR3 is TGTGCCAGCAGCGTAGGGGAGGGTGACTACGAGCAGTACTTC.

This rearrangement joins TRBV27 to TRBJ2-5, with TRBD2 matching 11 bases. Germline V gene lookup returns CDR1 MNHEY and CDR2 SMNVEV (reference sequence). This CDR3 contains 18 residues. V was pared by 6 bases and J by 5 bases, with 17 bases of the junction left unmatched. CDR3 region: CASRDLAGGHLGRETQYF. CDR3 in DNA: TGTGCCAGCAGGGATCTAGCGGGGGGTCACCTCGGGCGGGAGACCCAGTACTTC.

This clone was picked up a small number of times. This sequence joins TRBV5-1 and TRBJ2-2, with 8 bases that match TRBD2. Germline CDR1 and CDR2: SGHRS and YFSETQ. The length of the CDR3 is 16 residues. The J segment lost 4 bases and the V segment lost 0 bases, leaving 5 bases of the junction unmatched. The CDR3 DNA reads as TGCGCCAGCAGCTTGGACGGGGGGGCCAGCACCGGGGAGCTGTTTTTT. It yields the protein CASSLDGGASTGELFF.

The chain couples TRBV28 to TRBJ1-1; D may be TRBD1 (5 bases). The V and J ends lost 5 bases and 10 bases respectively, with 14 bases between them. The CDR3 runs to 12 residues. Germline V gene sequence: CDR1 MDHEN, CDR2 SYDVKM. Here the CDR3 reads CASSPRGRGAFF. DNA of the CDR3: TGTGCCAGCAGTCCCCGGGGGAGGGGAGCTTTCTTT.

J is TRBJ2-7 and V is TRBV5-6; D is unclear. This CDR3 comprises 13 residues. Germline V gene lookup returns CDR1 SGHDT and CDR2 YYEEEE. V lost 2 bases, J lost 6 bases, and 12 bases lay in between. The CDR3 here is CASSFTASGEQYF. Here the CDR3 DNA reads TGTGCCAGCAGCTTTACGGCCTCGGGCGAGCAGTACTTC.

This clone came up once. The chain has TRBV9 and TRBJ2-7; possibly TRBD2 for D (6 bases). The CDR3 runs to 18 residues. Trimming shortened V by 1 base and J by 5 bases, and 25 bases separated the two germline ends. The germline V gene has CDR1 SGDLS and CDR2 YYNGEE. The CDR3 loop is CASSVLSRRDAQTDEQYF. The DNA of the CDR3 is TGTGCCAGCAGCGTATTGAGTAGGAGGGACGCGCAGACGGACGAGCAGTACTTC.

The chain carries TRBV10-3 and TRBJ2-7, with D possibly matching TRBD2 (6 bases). Per the germline V gene, CDR1 is ENHRY and CDR2 is SYGVKD. The CDR3 totals 12 residues. Deletions cut 10 bases from V and 0 bases from J, with 10 bases between. CDR3 protein: CATGTASYEQYF. Here the CDR3 DNA reads TGTGCCACCGGGACTGCCTCCTACGAGCAGTACTTC.